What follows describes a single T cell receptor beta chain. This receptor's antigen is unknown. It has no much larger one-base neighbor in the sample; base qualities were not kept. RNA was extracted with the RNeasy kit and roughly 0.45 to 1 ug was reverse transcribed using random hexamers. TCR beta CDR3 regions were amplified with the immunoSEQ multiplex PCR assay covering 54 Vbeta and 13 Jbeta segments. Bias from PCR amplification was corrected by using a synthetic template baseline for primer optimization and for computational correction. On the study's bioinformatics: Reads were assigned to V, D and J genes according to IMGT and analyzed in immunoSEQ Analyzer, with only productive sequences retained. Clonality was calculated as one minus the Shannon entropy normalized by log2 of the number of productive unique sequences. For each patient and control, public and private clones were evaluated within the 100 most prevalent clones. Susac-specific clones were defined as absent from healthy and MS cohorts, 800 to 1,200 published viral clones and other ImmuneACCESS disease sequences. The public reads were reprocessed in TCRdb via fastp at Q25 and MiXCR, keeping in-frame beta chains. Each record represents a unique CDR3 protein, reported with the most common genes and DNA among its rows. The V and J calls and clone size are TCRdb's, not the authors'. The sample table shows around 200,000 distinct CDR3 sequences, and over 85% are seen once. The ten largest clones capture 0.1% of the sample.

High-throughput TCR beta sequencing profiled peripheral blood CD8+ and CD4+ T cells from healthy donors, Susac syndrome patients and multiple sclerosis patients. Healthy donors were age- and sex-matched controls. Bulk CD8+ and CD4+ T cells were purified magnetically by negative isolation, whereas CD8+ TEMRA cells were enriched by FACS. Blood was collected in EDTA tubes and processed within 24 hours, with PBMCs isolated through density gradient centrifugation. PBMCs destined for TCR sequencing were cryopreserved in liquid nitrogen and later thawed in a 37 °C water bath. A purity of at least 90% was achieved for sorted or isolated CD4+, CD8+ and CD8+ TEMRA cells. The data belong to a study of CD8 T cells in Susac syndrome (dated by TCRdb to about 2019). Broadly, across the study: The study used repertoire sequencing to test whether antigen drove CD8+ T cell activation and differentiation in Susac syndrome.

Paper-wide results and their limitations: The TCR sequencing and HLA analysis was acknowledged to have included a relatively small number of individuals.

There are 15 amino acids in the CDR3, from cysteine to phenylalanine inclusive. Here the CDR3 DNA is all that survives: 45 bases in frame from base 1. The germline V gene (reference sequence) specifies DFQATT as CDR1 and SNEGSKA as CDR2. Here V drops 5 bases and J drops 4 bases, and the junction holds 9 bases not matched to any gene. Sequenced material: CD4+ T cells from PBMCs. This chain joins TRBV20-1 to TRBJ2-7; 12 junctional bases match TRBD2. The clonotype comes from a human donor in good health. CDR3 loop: CSASHNLAGGYEQYF. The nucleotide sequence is TGCAGTGCTTCGCATAACCTAGCGGGGGGGTACGAGCAGTACTTC.